This T cell receptor (beta chain) was captured by sequencing in a study of blood T cell repertoires in COVID-19. Study background: PBMCs, B-cell-depleted T cells, or T cells were the source of the cDNA or gDNA that made up the material.

V was cut by 1 base and J by 3 bases, with 10 bases left in between. CDR3 length: 15 amino acids. The V gene's germline CDR1 is ENHRY and CDR2 SYGVKD. Sequenced by immunoSEQ multiplex PCR; TCRdb stores in-frame clones only, minus some. The sample has 40,000 or so clones, around 91% seen once. Specimen: peripheral blood. This chain uses TRBV10-3 with TRBJ2-1, with D possibly TRBD2 on 5 matching bases. This sequence was found in a man aged 55 to 70 with active or convalescent COVID-19. The CDR3 bases are TGTGCCATCAGTGAGTGGTTGGAGGTCTACAATGAGCAGTTCTTC. Translation: CAISEWLEVYNEQFF.